A selection of T cell receptor beta chains follows, all from one sample in a study of T cell responses to AZD1222 COVID-19 vaccine. Clones were sequenced by immunoSEQ multiplex PCR, and TCRdb holds only the in-frame ones, with some missing. The sample contains approximately 140,000 clones, roughly 90% of which appear only once. Sequences were derived from peripheral blood, sampled 28 days after the second AZD1222 dose. These receptors were taken from an adult who received the AZD1222 COVID-19 vaccine. Each CDR3 is given with its conserved first and last residue. Each record gives: J gene, clone size, V gene, D gene, CDR3 protein, CDR3 DNA. The D gene is left open where the match is weak. Expanded clones get a size class; other rows say once, few or many, or leave the size out.

j_gene: TRBJ2-2
abundance: .
v_gene: TRBV7-9
d_gene: TRBD2
CDR3aa: CASTRTSANTGELFF
CDR3nt: TGTGCCAGCACCCGGACTAGCGCGAACACCGGGGAGCTGTTTTTT

j_gene: TRBJ1-4
abundance: medium-sized
v_gene: TRBV6-4
d_gene: TRBD1
CDR3aa: CASSDGTGDNEKLFF
CDR3nt: TGTGCCAGCAGTGATGGGACAGGGGATAATGAAAAACTGTTTTTT

j_gene: TRBJ1-2
abundance: .
v_gene: TRBV6-4
d_gene: TRBD1
CDR3aa: CASMDRTPTPNYGYTF
CDR3nt: TGTGCCAGCATGGACAGGACCCCCACCCCTAACTATGGCTACACCTTC

j_gene: TRBJ1-1
abundance: few
v_gene: TRBV19
d_gene: TRBD1
CDR3aa: CASSHGTGVRHTEAFF
CDR3nt: TGTGCCAGTAGTCACGGGACAGGGGTCCGCCACACTGAAGCTTTCTTT

j_gene: TRBJ1-2
abundance: .
v_gene: TRBV7-9
d_gene: .
CDR3aa: CASSFVPSGYGYTF
CDR3nt: TGTGCCAGCAGCTTCGTCCCCTCCGGCTATGGCTACACCTTC

j_gene: TRBJ1-5
abundance: .
v_gene: TRBV19
d_gene: .
CDR3aa: CASSYDSNQPQHF
CDR3nt: TGTGCCAGTAGTTACGATAGCAATCAGCCCCAGCATTTT

j_gene: TRBJ1-1
abundance: .
v_gene: TRBV2
d_gene: .
CDR3aa: CASSDSPGPEAFF
CDR3nt: TGTGCCAGCAGTGACAGTCCGGGCCCTGAAGCTTTCTTT

j_gene: TRBJ2-5
abundance: .
v_gene: TRBV15
d_gene: .
CDR3aa: CATSEGGGRETQYF
CDR3nt: TGTGCCACCAGCGAGGGGGGAGGAAGAGAGACCCAGTACTTC

j_gene: TRBJ1-2
abundance: .
v_gene: TRBV6-6
d_gene: .
CDR3aa: CASSLQGNYGYTF
CDR3nt: TGTGCCAGCAGTTTGCAGGGAAACTATGGCTACACCTTC

j_gene: TRBJ2-7
abundance: few
v_gene: TRBV3-1/TRBV3-2
d_gene: TRBD2
CDR3aa: CASSGGTSGNYEQYF
CDR3nt: TGTGCCAGCAGCGGAGGGACTAGCGGGAACTACGAGCAGTACTTC

j_gene: TRBJ1-3
abundance: .
v_gene: TRBV10-3
d_gene: .
CDR3aa: CAISVGAGSSGNTIYF
CDR3nt: TGTGCCATCAGTGTAGGGGCGGGGAGCTCTGGAAACACCATATATTTT

j_gene: TRBJ2-1
abundance: .
v_gene: TRBV5-1
d_gene: TRBD1
CDR3aa: CASSSGQGNYNEQFF
CDR3nt: TGCGCCAGCAGTTCCGGACAGGGAAACTACAATGAGCAGTTCTTC

j_gene: TRBJ1-2
abundance: .
v_gene: TRBV11-2
d_gene: .
CDR3aa: CASSLGEQDGYTF
CDR3nt: TGTGCCAGCAGCTTAGGTGAGCAGGATGGCTACACCTTC

j_gene: TRBJ2-2
abundance: .
v_gene: TRBV24-1
d_gene: .
CDR3aa: CATSDRRGNTGELFF
CDR3nt: TGTGCCACCAGTGATCGTCGGGGGAACACCGGGGAGCTGTTTTTT

j_gene: TRBJ2-1
abundance: .
v_gene: TRBV11-3
d_gene: .
CDR3aa: CASSSTGNFGDEQFF
CDR3nt: TGTGCCAGCAGCTCAACCGGGAATTTCGGGGATGAGCAGTTCTTC

j_gene: TRBJ2-1
abundance: .
v_gene: TRBV5-6
d_gene: .
CDR3aa: CASGKRDLGYNEQFF
CDR3nt: TGTGCCAGCGGAAAAAGGGATTTAGGTTACAATGAGCAGTTCTTC

j_gene: TRBJ1-1
abundance: .
v_gene: TRBV12-5
d_gene: .
CDR3aa: CASGLPIARGDPHTEAFF
CDR3nt: TGTGCTAGTGGTTTGCCAATAGCTCGGGGGGACCCCCACACTGAAGCTTTCTTT

j_gene: TRBJ2-7
abundance: .
v_gene: TRBV3-1/TRBV3-2
d_gene: TRBD1
CDR3aa: CASSPGQLITYEQYF
CDR3nt: TGTGCCAGCAGCCCGGGACAGCTTATCACCTACGAGCAGTACTTC

j_gene: TRBJ2-2
abundance: .
v_gene: TRBV18
d_gene: .
CDR3aa: CASSPAPAGQGELFF
CDR3nt: TGTGCCAGCTCACCGGCCCCGGCAGGTCAGGGGGAGCTGTTTTTT

j_gene: TRBJ2-5
abundance: medium-sized
v_gene: TRBV5-4
d_gene: .
CDR3aa: CASSLLGLEIQETQYF
CDR3nt: TGTGCCAGCAGCTTGTTGGGACTCGAAATTCAAGAGACCCAGTACTTC

j_gene: TRBJ2-3
abundance: .
v_gene: TRBV20-1
d_gene: TRBD1
CDR3aa: CSATRDSLEYF
CDR3nt: TGCAGTGCTACAAGGGACAGCCTAGAGTATTTT

j_gene: TRBJ1-4
abundance: .
v_gene: TRBV5-1
d_gene: .
CDR3aa: CASSFGANEKLFF
CDR3nt: TGCGCCAGCAGCTTTGGTGCTAATGAAAAACTGTTTTTT

j_gene: TRBJ1-6
abundance: .
v_gene: TRBV7-9
d_gene: .
CDR3aa: CASRGIDSPLHF
CDR3nt: TGTGCCAGCAGAGGGATTGATTCACCCCTCCACTTT

j_gene: TRBJ2-7
abundance: .
v_gene: TRBV19
d_gene: .
CDR3aa: CASSIGRGTDEQYF
CDR3nt: TGTGCCAGTAGTATCGGGCGGGGCACCGACGAGCAGTACTTC

j_gene: TRBJ1-3
abundance: .
v_gene: TRBV18
d_gene: TRBD1
CDR3aa: CASSPTGTGGAFGNTIYF
CDR3nt: TGTGCCAGCTCACCAACCGGGACAGGGGGCGCATTTGGAAACACCATATATTTT

j_gene: TRBJ2-7
abundance: .
v_gene: TRBV12-3/TRBV12-4
d_gene: .
CDR3aa: CASSLGHDYEQYF
CDR3nt: TGTGCCAGCAGTTTAGGGCACGACTACGAGCAGTACTTC

j_gene: TRBJ1-1
abundance: .
v_gene: TRBV6-6
d_gene: .
CDR3aa: CASNLTGGAGTEAFF
CDR3nt: TGTGCCAGCAACCTTACCGGGGGCGCAGGCACTGAAGCTTTCTTT

j_gene: TRBJ2-1
abundance: .
v_gene: TRBV6-5
d_gene: TRBD2
CDR3aa: CASSSGTSGRGNEQFF
CDR3nt: TGTGCCAGCAGTTCCGGTACTAGCGGGAGGGGCAATGAGCAGTTCTTC

j_gene: TRBJ1-4
abundance: once
v_gene: TRBV29-1
d_gene: TRBD1
CDR3aa: CSVEDQGGVKEKLFF
CDR3nt: TGCAGCGTTGAAGATCAGGGGGGGGTGAAGGAAAAACTGTTTTTT

j_gene: TRBJ1-4
abundance: .
v_gene: TRBV6-2/TRBV6-3
d_gene: .
CDR3aa: CASSYPTYEGWGREKLFF
CDR3nt: TGTGCCAGCAGTTACCCCACTTACGAGGGGTGGGGTAGGGAAAAACTGTTTTTT

j_gene: TRBJ2-1
abundance: few
v_gene: TRBV4-2
d_gene: .
CDR3aa: CASSQLNEQFF
CDR3nt: TGTGCCAGCAGCCAGCTCAATGAGCAGTTCTTC

j_gene: TRBJ2-7
abundance: .
v_gene: TRBV6-2/TRBV6-3
d_gene: TRBD2
CDR3aa: CASSQGLAGVRYEQYF
CDR3nt: TGTGCCAGCAGTCAGGGACTAGCGGGAGTGCGCTACGAGCAGTACTTC

j_gene: TRBJ1-2
abundance: few
v_gene: TRBV28
d_gene: .
CDR3aa: CASSFQDSDLYGYTF
CDR3nt: TGTGCCAGCAGTTTTCAGGACAGCGATCTCTATGGCTACACCTTC

j_gene: TRBJ1-5
abundance: .
v_gene: TRBV24-1
d_gene: .
CDR3aa: CATSGWNSNQPQHF
CDR3nt: TGTGCCACCAGTGGGTGGAATAGCAATCAGCCCCAGCATTTT

j_gene: TRBJ1-5
abundance: .
v_gene: TRBV10-3
d_gene: .
CDR3aa: CAISESGGDQPQHF
CDR3nt: TGTGCCATCAGTGAGTCTGGGGGGGATCAGCCCCAGCATTTT

j_gene: TRBJ1-5
abundance: .
v_gene: TRBV7-6
d_gene: .
CDR3aa: CASSLQGINQPQHF
CDR3nt: TGTGCCAGCAGCTTACAGGGAATCAATCAGCCCCAGCATTTT

j_gene: TRBJ1-1
abundance: .
v_gene: TRBV15
d_gene: .
CDR3aa: CATSRVGTNTEAFF
CDR3nt: TGTGCCACCAGCAGAGTGGGGACGAACACTGAAGCTTTCTTT

j_gene: TRBJ2-3
abundance: .
v_gene: TRBV6-5
d_gene: .
CDR3aa: CASSHMGQWSDTQYF
CDR3nt: TGTGCCAGCAGTCATATGGGCCAGTGGTCAGATACGCAGTATTTT

j_gene: TRBJ1-4
abundance: .
v_gene: TRBV25-1
d_gene: .
CDR3aa: CASSGTGFDEKLFF
CDR3nt: TGTGCCAGCAGTGGTACAGGGTTCGATGAAAAACTGTTTTTT

j_gene: TRBJ1-2
abundance: .
v_gene: TRBV6-5
d_gene: .
CDR3aa: CASRLDGLYGYTF
CDR3nt: TGTGCCAGTCGATTGGACGGCCTATATGGCTACACCTTC

j_gene: TRBJ1-5
abundance: many
v_gene: TRBV6-5
d_gene: .
CDR3aa: CASSYSNDQPQHF
CDR3nt: TGTGCCAGCAGTTACTCAAACGATCAGCCCCAGCATTTT

j_gene: TRBJ2-1
abundance: .
v_gene: TRBV7-8
d_gene: .
CDR3aa: CASSSPLGYNEQFF
CDR3nt: TGTGCCAGCAGCTCTCCTTTGGGGTACAATGAGCAGTTCTTC

j_gene: TRBJ1-2
abundance: .
v_gene: TRBV4-1
d_gene: .
CDR3aa: CASSLLGPTGYTF
CDR3nt: TGCGCCAGCAGCCTACTGGGTCCTACCGGCTACACCTTC

j_gene: TRBJ2-3
abundance: .
v_gene: TRBV2
d_gene: TRBD2
CDR3aa: CASSFVGLAGGASTDTQYF
CDR3nt: TGTGCCAGCAGTTTCGTCGGACTAGCGGGAGGCGCTAGCACAGATACGCAGTATTTT

j_gene: TRBJ1-5
abundance: .
v_gene: TRBV27
d_gene: TRBD1
CDR3aa: CASSFNQGAQPQHF
CDR3nt: TGTGCCAGCAGTTTTAATCAGGGGGCTCAGCCCCAGCATTTT

j_gene: TRBJ1-1
abundance: .
v_gene: TRBV6-5
d_gene: .
CDR3aa: CASSPQMNTEAFF
CDR3nt: TGTGCCAGCAGTCCCCAGATGAACACTGAAGCTTTCTTT

j_gene: TRBJ2-7
abundance: once
v_gene: TRBV5-5
d_gene: .
CDR3aa: CASSAGLHSYEQYF
CDR3nt: TGTGCCAGCAGCGCGGGACTCCACTCCTACGAGCAGTACTTC

j_gene: TRBJ1-1
abundance: .
v_gene: TRBV12-3/TRBV12-4
d_gene: .
CDR3aa: CASITDGDAEAFF
CDR3nt: TGTGCCAGCATTACTGACGGTGACGCTGAAGCTTTCTTT

j_gene: TRBJ2-7
abundance: .
v_gene: TRBV4-1
d_gene: TRBD1
CDR3aa: CASSPTDRVPYEQYF
CDR3nt: TGCGCCAGCAGCCCTACGGACAGGGTTCCCTACGAGCAGTACTTC

j_gene: TRBJ1-1
abundance: .
v_gene: TRBV3-1/TRBV3-2
d_gene: .
CDR3aa: CASSQDSSRLNTEAFF
CDR3nt: TGTGCCAGCAGCCAAGACAGTTCACGGTTGAACACTGAAGCTTTCTTT

j_gene: TRBJ1-3
abundance: once
v_gene: TRBV12-5
d_gene: .
CDR3aa: CASGFALRAPLSGNTIYF
CDR3nt: TGTGCTAGTGGTTTCGCGCTCCGGGCTCCCCTCTCCGGAAACACCATATATTTT

j_gene: TRBJ1-2
abundance: .
v_gene: TRBV5-1
d_gene: TRBD1
CDR3aa: CASSLAAGGDGYTF
CDR3nt: TGCGCCAGCAGCTTGGCGGCAGGGGGGGATGGCTACACCTTC

j_gene: TRBJ1-2
abundance: once
v_gene: TRBV19
d_gene: TRBD1
CDR3aa: CASSTRDRANYGYTF
CDR3nt: TGTGCCAGTAGTACCCGGGACAGAGCTAACTATGGCTACACCTTC

j_gene: TRBJ1-2
abundance: .
v_gene: TRBV25-1
d_gene: .
CDR3aa: CASTRTDRVGYTF
CDR3nt: TGTGCCAGTACCAGGACAGATCGAGTCGGCTACACCTTC

j_gene: TRBJ2-5
abundance: .
v_gene: TRBV27
d_gene: TRBD1
CDR3aa: CASSLLGTGEETQYF
CDR3nt: TGTGCCAGCAGTTTATTAGGGACAGGGGAAGAGACCCAGTACTTC

j_gene: TRBJ1-5
abundance: .
v_gene: TRBV18
d_gene: .
CDR3aa: CASSPGGNSNQPQHF
CDR3nt: TGTGCCAGCTCACCGGGGGGGAATAGCAATCAGCCCCAGCATTTT

j_gene: TRBJ1-2
abundance: .
v_gene: TRBV28
d_gene: .
CDR3aa: CASSSHGGHGYTF
CDR3nt: TGTGCCAGCAGTTCCCATGGGGGACATGGCTACACCTTC